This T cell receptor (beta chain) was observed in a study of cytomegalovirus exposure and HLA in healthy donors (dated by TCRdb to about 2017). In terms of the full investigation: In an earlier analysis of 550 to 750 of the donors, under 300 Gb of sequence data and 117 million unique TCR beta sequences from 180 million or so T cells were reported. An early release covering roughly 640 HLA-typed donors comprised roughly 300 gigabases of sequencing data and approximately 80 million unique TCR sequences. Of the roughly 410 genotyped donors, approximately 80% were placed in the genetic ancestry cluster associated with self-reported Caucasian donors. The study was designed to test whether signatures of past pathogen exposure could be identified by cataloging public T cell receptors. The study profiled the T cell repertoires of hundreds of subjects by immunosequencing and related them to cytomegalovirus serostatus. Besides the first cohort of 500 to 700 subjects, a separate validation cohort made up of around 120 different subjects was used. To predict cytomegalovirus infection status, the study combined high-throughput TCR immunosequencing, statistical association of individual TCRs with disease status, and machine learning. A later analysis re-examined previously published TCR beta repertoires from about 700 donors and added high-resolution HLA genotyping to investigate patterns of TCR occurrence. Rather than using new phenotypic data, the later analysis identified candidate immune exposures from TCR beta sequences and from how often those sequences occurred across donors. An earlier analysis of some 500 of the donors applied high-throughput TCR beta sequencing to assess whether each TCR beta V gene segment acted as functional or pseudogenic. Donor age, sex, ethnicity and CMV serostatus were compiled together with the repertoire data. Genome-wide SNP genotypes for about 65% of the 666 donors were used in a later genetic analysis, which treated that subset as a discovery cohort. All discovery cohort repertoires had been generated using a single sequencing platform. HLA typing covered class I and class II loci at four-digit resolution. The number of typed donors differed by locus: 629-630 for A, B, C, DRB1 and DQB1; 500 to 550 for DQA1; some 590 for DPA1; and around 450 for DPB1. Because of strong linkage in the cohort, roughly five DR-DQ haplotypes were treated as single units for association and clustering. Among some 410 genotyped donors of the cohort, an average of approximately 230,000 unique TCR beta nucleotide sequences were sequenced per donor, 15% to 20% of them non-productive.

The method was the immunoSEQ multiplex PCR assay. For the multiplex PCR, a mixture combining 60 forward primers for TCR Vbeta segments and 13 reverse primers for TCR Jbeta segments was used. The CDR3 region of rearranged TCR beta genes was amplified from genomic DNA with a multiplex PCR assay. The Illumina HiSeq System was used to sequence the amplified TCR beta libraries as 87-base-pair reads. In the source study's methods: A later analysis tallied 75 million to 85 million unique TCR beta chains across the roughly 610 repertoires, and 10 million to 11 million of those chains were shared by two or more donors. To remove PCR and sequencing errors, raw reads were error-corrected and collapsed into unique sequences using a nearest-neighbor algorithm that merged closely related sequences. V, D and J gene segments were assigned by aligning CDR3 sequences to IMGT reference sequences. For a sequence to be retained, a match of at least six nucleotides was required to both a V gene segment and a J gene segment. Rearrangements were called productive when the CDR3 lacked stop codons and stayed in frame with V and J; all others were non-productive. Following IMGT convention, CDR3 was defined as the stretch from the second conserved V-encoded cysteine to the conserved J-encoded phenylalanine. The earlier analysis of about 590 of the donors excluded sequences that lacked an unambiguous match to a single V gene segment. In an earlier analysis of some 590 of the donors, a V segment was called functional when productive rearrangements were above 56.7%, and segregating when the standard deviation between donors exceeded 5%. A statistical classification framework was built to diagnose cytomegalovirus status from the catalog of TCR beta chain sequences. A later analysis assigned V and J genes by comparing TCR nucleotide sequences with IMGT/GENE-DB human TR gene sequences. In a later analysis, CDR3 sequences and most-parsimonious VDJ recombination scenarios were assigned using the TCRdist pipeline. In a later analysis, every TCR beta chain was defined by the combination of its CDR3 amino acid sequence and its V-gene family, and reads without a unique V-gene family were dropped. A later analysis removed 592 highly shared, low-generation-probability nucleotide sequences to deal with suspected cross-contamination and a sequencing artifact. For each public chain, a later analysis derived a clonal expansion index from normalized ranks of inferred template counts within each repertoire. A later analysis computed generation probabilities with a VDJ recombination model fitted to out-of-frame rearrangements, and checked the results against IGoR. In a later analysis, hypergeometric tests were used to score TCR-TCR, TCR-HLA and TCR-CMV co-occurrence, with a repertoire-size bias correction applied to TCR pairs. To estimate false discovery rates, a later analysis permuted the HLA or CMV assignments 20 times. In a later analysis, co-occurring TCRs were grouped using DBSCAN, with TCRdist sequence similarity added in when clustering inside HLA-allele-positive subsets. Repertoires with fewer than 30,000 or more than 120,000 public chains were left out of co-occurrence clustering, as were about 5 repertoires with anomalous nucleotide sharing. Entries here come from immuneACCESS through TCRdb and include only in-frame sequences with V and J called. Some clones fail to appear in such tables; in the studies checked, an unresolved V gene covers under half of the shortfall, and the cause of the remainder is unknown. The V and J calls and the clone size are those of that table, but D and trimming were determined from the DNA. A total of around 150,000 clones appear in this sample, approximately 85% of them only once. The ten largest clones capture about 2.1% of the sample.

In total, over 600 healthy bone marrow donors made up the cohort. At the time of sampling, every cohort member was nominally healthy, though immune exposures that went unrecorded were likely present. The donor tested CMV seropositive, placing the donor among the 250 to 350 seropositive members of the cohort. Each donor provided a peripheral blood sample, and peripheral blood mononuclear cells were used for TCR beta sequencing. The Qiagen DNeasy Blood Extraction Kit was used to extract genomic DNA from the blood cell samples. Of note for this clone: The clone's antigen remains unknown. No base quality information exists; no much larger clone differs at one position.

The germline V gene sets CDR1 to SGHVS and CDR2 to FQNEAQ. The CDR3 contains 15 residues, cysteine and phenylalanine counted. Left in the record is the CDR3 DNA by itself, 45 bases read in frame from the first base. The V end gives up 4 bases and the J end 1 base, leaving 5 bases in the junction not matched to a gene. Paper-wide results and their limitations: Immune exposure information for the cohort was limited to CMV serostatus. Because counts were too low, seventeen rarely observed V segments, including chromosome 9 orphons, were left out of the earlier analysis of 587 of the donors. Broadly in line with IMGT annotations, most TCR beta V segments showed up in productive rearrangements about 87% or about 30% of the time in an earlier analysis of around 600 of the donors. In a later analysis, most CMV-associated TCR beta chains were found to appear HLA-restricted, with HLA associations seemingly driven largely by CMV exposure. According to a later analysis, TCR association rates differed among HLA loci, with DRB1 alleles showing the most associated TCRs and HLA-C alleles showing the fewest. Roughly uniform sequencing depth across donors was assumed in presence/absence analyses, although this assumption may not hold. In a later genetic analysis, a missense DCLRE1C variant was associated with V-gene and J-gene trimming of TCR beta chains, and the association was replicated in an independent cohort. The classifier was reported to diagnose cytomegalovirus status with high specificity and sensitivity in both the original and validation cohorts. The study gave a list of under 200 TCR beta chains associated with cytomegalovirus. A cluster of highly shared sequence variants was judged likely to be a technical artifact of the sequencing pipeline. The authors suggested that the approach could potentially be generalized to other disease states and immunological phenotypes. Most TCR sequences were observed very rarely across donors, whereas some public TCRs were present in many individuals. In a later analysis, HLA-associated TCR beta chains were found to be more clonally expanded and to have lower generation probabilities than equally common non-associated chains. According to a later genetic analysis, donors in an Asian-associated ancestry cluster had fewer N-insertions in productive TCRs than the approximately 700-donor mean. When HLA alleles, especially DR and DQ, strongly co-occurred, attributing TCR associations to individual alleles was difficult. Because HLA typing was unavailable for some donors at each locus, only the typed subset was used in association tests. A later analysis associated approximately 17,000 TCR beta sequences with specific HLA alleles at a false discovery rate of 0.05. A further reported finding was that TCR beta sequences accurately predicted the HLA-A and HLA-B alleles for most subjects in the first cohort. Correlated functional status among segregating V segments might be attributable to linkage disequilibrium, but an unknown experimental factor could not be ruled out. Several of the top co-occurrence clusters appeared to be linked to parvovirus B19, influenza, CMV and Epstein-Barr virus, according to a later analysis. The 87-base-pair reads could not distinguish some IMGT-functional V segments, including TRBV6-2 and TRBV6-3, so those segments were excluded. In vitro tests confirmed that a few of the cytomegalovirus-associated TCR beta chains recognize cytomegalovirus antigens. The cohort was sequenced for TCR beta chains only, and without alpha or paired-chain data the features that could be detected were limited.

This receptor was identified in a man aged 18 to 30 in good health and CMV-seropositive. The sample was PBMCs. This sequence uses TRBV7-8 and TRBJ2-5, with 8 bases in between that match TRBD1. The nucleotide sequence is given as TGTGCCAGCAGCTACCCAGGACAGGGCCAAGAGACCCAGTACTTC. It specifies CASSYPGQGQETQYF.